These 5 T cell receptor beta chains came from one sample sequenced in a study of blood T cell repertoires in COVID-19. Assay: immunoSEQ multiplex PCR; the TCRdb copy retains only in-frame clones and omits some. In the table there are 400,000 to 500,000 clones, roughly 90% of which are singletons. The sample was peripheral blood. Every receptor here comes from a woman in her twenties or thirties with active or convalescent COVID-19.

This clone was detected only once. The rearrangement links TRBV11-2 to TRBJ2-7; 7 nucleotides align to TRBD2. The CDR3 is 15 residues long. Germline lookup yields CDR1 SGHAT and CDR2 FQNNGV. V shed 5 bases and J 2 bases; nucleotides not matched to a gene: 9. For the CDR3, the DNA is TGTGCCAGCAGCCCCTCGGGGCGGGGGACCTACGAGCAGTACTTC. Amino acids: CASSPSGRGTYEQYF.

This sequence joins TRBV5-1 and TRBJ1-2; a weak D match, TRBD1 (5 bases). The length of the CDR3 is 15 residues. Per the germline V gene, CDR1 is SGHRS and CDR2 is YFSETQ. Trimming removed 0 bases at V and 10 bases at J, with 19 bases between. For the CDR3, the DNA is TGCGCCAGCAGCTTGGGGTCAGGGTCGGAAGATTACTACACCTTC. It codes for CASSLGSGSEDYYTF.

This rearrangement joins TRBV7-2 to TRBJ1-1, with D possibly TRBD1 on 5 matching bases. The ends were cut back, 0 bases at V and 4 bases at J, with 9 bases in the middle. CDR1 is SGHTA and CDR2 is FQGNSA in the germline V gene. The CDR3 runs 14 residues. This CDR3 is CASSLAHQGTEAFF. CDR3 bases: TGTGCCAGCAGCTTAGCGCATCAGGGCACTGAAGCTTTCTTT.

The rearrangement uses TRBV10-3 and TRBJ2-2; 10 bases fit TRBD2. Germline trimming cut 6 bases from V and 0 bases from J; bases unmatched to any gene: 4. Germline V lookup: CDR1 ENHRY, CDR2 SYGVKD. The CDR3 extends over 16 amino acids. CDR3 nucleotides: TGTGCCATCAGCTCTAGCGGGGGTTCGAACACCGGGGAGCTGTTTTTT. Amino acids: CAISSSGGSNTGELFF.

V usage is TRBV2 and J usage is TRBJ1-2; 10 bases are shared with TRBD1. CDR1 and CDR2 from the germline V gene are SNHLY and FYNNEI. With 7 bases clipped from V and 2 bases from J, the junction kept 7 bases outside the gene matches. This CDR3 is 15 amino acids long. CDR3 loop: CASTTAGQGNYGYTF. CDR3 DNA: TGTGCCAGCACAACGGCGGGACAGGGGAACTATGGCTACACCTTC.